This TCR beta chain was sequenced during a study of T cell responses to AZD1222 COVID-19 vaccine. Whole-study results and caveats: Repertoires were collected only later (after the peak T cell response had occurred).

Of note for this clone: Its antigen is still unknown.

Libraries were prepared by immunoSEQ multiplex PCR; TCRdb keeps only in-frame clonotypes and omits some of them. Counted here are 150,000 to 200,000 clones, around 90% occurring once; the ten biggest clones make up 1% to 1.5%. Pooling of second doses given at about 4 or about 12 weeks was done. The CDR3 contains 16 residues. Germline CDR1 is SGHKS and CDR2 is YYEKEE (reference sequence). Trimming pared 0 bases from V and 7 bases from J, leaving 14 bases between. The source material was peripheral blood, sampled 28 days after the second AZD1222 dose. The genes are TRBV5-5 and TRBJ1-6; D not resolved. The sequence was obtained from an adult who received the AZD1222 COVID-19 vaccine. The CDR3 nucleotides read TGTGCCAGCAGCTTGGCCAGGCCGGGTAACAATTCACCCCTCCACTTT. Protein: CASSLARPGNNSPLHF.